These 21 T cell receptor beta chains were all obtained from the same sample, sequenced in a study of PD-L1 blockade in urothelial cancer. Described time point: peripheral blood 6 weeks after treatment start. Assay used: immunoSEQ multiplex PCR; TCRdb lists only in-frame clones, some missing. The table has about 110,000 clones, roughly 90% seen once. The specimen comprised PBMCs, sampled around atezolizumab (anti-PD-L1) treatment. The source is a man aged 55-75 years with urothelial cancer.

This clone was observed a single time. This sequence joins TRBV5-4 and TRBJ2-5, with TRBD1 matching over 7 bases. V trimming: 4 bases; J trimming: 3 bases; junction bases outside the gene matches: 9. The CDR3 extends over 15 amino acids. Germline V gene sequence: CDR1 SGHNT, CDR2 YYREEE (reference sequence). The CDR3 nucleotides read TGTGCCAGCAGCCCTCGACAGGGACGGGAAGAGACCCAGTACTTC. It specifies CASSPRQGREETQYF.

The chain links TRBV28 to TRBJ2-3, with 7 bases aligning to TRBD2. The CDR3 contains 15 residues. The germline V gene has CDR1 MDHEN and CDR2 SYDVKM. V shed 6 bases and J 6 bases; nucleotides not matched to a gene: 12. DNA of the CDR3: TGTGCCAGCAGCACCGTCGGAGCGGGGAGGGATACGCAGTATTTT. Translated: CASSTVGAGRDTQYF.

This clone was seen once. The chain links TRBV7-2 to TRBJ2-7; 7 bases agree with TRBD2. This CDR3 spans 16 amino acids. Germline-derived CDR1 and CDR2 are SGHTA and FQGNSA. V lost 5 bases and J lost 2; bases outside the gene matches: 12. CDR3 coding DNA: TGTGCCAGCAGCAAACGGACTAGTGTCCATCCCTACGAGCAGTACTTC. It yields the protein CASSKRTSVHPYEQYF.

This clone occurred a few times. This chain links TRBV27 with TRBJ2-7; D is perhaps TRBD1 (6 bases). The germline V and J ends were trimmed by 5 bases and 0 bases, with 11 bases remaining between them. CDR3 size: 14 residues. CDR1 is MNHEY and CDR2 is SMNVEV in the germline V gene (reference sequence). CDR3 coding DNA: TGTGCCAGCAGTACAGGGTTTAGCTCCTACGAGCAGTACTTC. Its translation: CASSTGFSSYEQYF.

This chain connects TRBV28 to TRBJ1-2, with no clear D. V was shortened by 2 bases and J by 13 bases, with 17 bases between the two germline ends. Germline values: CDR1 MDHEN, CDR2 SYDVKM. The CDR3 length is 13 residues. The CDR3 nucleotides are TGTGCCAGCAGTTTAGTGGAAGGGTATGGGAGCACCTTC. Translating it yields CASSLVEGYGSTF.

This chain connects TRBV5-8 to TRBJ2-5; D not resolved. The CDR3 is 16 residues long. Germline V CDR1 and CDR2: SGHTS, YDEGEE. The V gene lost 0 bases and the J gene lost 3 bases, with 15 bases spanning the gap. CDR3 loop: CASSLAYGYSEETQYF. The CDR3 DNA follows: TGTGCCAGCAGCTTGGCTTATGGTTACTCGGAAGAGACCCAGTACTTC.

The gene calls are TRBV4-1 and TRBJ2-5; TRBD2 matches 16 bases. Germline assignment: CDR1 MGHRA and CDR2 YSYEKL. This CDR3 has 19 residues. V shed 0 bases, J shed 4 bases, and the junction held 8 bases outside the gene matches. The CDR3 coding sequence is TGCGCCAGCAGCCAAGACCCGGGACTAGCGGGAGGGCGGCTAGAGACCCAGTACTTC. This encodes CASSQDPGLAGGRLETQYF.

This chain connects TRBV6-5 to TRBJ1-5; D not resolved. Deletions cut 10 bases from V and 0 bases from J, with 16 bases between. CDR3 length equals 15 residues. The V gene's germline CDR1 is MNHEY and CDR2 SVGAGI. CDR3 in amino acids: CATKETFLSNQPQHF. In nucleotides, the CDR3 is TGTGCCACCAAGGAGACTTTCCTTAGCAATCAGCCCCAGCATTTT.

The J gene is TRBJ2-1, the V gene TRBV5-6; 8 nucleotides match TRBD2. V trimming: 1 base; J trimming: 4 bases; junction bases outside the gene matches: 7. Germline CDR1 and CDR2: SGHDT and YYEEEE. There are 16 residues in the CDR3. The CDR3 DNA sequence: TGTGCCAGCAGCTTGAGAGCGGGAGTTGGGTACAATGAGCAGTTCTTC. Translated, it gives CASSLRAGVGYNEQFF.

The CDR3 here is CASSQGAGTESYYEQYF. In DNA, the CDR3 is TGCGCCAGCAGCCAAGGTGCCGGGACAGAATCATATTACGAGCAGTACTTC. The chain employs TRBV4-3 and TRBJ2-7; 7 nucleotides line up with TRBD1. This CDR3 spans 17 amino acids. In germline, CDR1 is LGHNA, CDR2 YSLEER. With 1 base clipped from V and 4 bases from J, the junction kept 13 bases outside the gene matches.

The gene calls are TRBV29-1 and TRBJ2-1, with a possible D match to TRBD1 (5 bases). This CDR3 is 13 amino acids long. Per germline, CDR1 SQVTM and CDR2 ANQGSEA. V gave up 3 bases and J gave up 7 bases, with 13 bases separating them. The CDR3 coding sequence is TGCAGCGTTGACCCCACAGGTCGGAATGAGCAGTTCTTC. It encodes CSVDPTGRNEQFF.

The V call is TRBV4-1, the J call TRBJ2-7, with 7 bases that match TRBD1. V shed 6 bases, J shed 4 bases, and the junction held 6 bases outside the gene matches. This CDR3 has 13 residues. From germline, CDR1 is MGHRA and CDR2 YSYEKL. CDR3 amino acids: CASRQGIGYEQYF. The CDR3 DNA is TGCGCCAGCAGACAGGGGATCGGGTACGAGCAGTACTTC.

The chain is built from TRBV30 and TRBJ1-4, with 11 bases that match TRBD1. The CDR3 has 14 amino acids. V was clipped by 3 bases and J by 7 bases; unmatched bases: 4. Germline V gene data show CDR1 as GTSNPN and CDR2 as SVGIG (reference sequence). CDR3: CAWSMGQGGEKLFF. The CDR3 region has the DNA TGTGCCTGGAGCATGGGACAGGGGGGTGAAAAACTGTTTTTT.

This clone occurred once. The chain carries TRBV4-3 and TRBJ2-1; 14 bases map to TRBD2. The germline CDR1 and CDR2 sequences are LGHNA and YSLEER. The CDR3 spans 16 residues. J lost 7 bases, V lost 4 bases, and 6 bases had no gene match. The CDR3 nucleotides are TGCGCCAGCAGCCTAGGACTAGCGGGAGGCCTGAATGAGCAGTTCTTC. Residues: CASSLGLAGGLNEQFF.

This rearrangement joins TRBV2 to TRBJ1-6; D is perhaps TRBD1 (5 bases). This CDR3 is 14 amino acids long. Trimming cost V 4 bases and J 10 bases, with 14 bases left between them. From germline, CDR1 is SNHLY and CDR2 FYNNEI. This CDR3 is CASSVGGVLSPLHF. For the CDR3, the DNA is TGTGCCAGCAGTGTGGGGGGGGTATTGTCACCCCTCCACTTT.

This chain uses TRBV6-5 with TRBJ2-5, with D maybe TRBD1 (6 bases). The CDR3 length is 15 residues. Germline V gene data show CDR1 as MNHEY and CDR2 as SVGAGI. V was trimmed by 0 bases and J by 1 base, leaving 9 bases between them. CDR3 loop: CASSYSGTTQETQYF. The CDR3 region has the DNA TGTGCCAGCAGTTACTCTGGGACAACCCAAGAGACCCAGTACTTC.

This chain uses TRBV7-3 with TRBJ2-1; D is unclear. This CDR3 spans 12 amino acids. Trimming stripped 4 bases from V and 10 bases from J, with 11 bases between. From germline, CDR1 is SGHTA and CDR2 FQGTGA. The CDR3 is CASSSPYGEQFF. In DNA form, the CDR3 reads TGTGCCAGCAGCTCTCCGTACGGGGAGCAGTTCTTC.

V gene TRBV6-4 combines with J gene TRBJ1-1; 7 nucleotides match TRBD1. This CDR3 spans 13 amino acids. The V gene end was trimmed by 2 bases and the J gene end by 4 bases; junction bases not matched to a gene: 1. The germline V gene has CDR1 MRHNA and CDR2 SNTAGT. CDR3 in DNA: TGTGCCAGCAGTGACGCAGGGGGCACTGAAGCTTTCTTT. This gives the protein CASSDAGGTEAFF.

V usage is TRBV10-1 and J usage is TRBJ2-6; possible D gene TRBD2, 6 bases. This CDR3 is built from 15 residues. The germline gives CDR1 WNHNN, CDR2 SYGVQD (reference sequence). V lost 3 bases and J 3 bases, leaving 9 bases between the germline ends. The chain's CDR3 is CASSDAGSGANVLTF. The CDR3 DNA is TGCGCCAGCAGTGATGCGGGGAGTGGGGCCAACGTCCTGACTTTC.

This clone came up a few times. The rearrangement uses TRBV15 and TRBJ2-7; TRBD2 matches 14 bases. CDR3 length: 14 amino acids. The V and J ends lost 8 bases and 3 bases, in that order; junction bases with no gene match: 3. Germline V gene lookup returns CDR1 LNHNV and CDR2 YYDKDF (reference sequence). The CDR3, as DNA: TGTGCCACCCGAGGGACTAGCGGGGGCTACGAGCAGTACTTC. Amino acids: CATRGTSGGYEQYF.

V usage is TRBV18 and J usage is TRBJ1-5; 10 positions match TRBD1. The CDR3 sequence is 16 residues long. V lost 0 bases to trimming and J lost 4 bases; unmatched junction nucleotides: 3. CDR1 is KGHSH, CDR2 LQKENI, per germline. In DNA, the CDR3 is TGTGCCAGCTCACCACCTGGGACAGGGGAAAATCAGCCCCAGCATTTT. It specifies CASSPPGTGENQPQHF. Together with reference TRBV18 and TRBJ1-5, the CDR3 gives the full variable domain: NAGVMQNPRHLVRRRGQEARLRCSPMKGHSHVYWYRQLPEEGLKFMVYLQKENIIDESGMPKERFSAEFPKEGPSILRIQQVVRGDSAAYFCASSPPGTGENQPQHFGDGTRLSIL.